A single TCR beta chain is shown here with its context. Its antigen remains unidentified. The source of the sample is a study of identifying expanded T cells in peripheral blood. Study conclusions and caveats: Differentially abundant clones: roughly 1.2 between replicates, just under 17 at roughly 2 weeks, less than 20 at four. Variance in clone template counts between approximately 2-week samples significantly increased with total template count across all healthy donors.

Here immunoSEQ multiplex PCR was the method, and the copy in TCRdb shows in-frame clones only, minus some. The sample carries some 120,000 clones, approximately 84% recorded once. No infections or other immune events were documented during collection. Material for sequencing was blood. The clonotype originates from a person aged 18 to 75 in good health.

CDR3: CTVVSGSYGYTF. Here the CDR3 DNA reads TGCACCGTGGTATCAGGGTCCTATGGCTACACCTTC. The chain couples TRBV29-1 to TRBJ1-2; tentative D call: TRBD1 (5 bases). Per germline, CDR1 SQVTM and CDR2 ANQGSEA. This CDR3 has 12 amino acids.